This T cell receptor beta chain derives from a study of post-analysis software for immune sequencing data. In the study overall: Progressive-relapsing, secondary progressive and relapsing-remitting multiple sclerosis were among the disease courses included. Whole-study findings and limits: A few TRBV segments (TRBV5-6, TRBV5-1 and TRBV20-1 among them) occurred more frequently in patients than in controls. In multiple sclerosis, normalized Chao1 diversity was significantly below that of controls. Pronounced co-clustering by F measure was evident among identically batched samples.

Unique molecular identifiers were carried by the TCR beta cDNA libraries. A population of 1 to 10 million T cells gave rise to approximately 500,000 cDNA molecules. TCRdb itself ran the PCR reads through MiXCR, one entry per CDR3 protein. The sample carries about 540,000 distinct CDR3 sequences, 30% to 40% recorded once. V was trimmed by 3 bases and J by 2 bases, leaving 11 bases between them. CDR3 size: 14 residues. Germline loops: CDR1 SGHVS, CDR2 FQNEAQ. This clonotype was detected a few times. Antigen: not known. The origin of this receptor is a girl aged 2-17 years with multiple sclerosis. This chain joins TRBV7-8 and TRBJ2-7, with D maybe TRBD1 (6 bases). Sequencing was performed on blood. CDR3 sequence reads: CASSLAGQTYEQYF. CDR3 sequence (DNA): TGTGCCAGCAGCTTGGCCGGACAGACCTACGAGCAGTACTTC.